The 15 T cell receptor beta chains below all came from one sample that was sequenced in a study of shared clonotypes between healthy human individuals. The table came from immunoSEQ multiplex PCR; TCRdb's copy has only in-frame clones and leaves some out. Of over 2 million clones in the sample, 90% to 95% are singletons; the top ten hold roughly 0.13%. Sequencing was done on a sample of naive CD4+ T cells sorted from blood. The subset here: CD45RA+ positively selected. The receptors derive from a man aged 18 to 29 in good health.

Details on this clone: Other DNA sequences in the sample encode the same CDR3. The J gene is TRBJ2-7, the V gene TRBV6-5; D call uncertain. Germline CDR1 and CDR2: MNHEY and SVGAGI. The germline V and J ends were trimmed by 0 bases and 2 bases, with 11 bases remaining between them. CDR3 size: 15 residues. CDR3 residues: CASSYSGTGTYEQYF. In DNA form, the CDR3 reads TGTGCCAGCAGTTACTCGGGCACCGGCACCTACGAGCAGTACTTC.

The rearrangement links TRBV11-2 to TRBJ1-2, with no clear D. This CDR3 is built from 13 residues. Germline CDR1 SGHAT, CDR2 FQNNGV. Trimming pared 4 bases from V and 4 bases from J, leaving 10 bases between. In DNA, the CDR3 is TGTGCCAGCAGCTCCACCCTTGCCTATGGCTACACCTTC. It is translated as CASSSTLAYGYTF.

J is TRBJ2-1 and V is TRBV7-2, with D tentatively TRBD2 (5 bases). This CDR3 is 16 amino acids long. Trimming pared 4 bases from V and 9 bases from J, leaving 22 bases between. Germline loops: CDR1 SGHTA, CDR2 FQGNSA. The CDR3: CASSSQRRELSGEQFF. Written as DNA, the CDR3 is TGTGCCAGCAGCTCACAGCGACGGGAATTAAGTGGTGAGCAGTTCTTC.

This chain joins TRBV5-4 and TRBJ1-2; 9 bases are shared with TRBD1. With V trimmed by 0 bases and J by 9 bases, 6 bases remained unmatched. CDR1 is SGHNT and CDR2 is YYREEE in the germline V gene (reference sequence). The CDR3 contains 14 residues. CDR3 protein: CASSLEGTGRSYTF. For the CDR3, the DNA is TGTGCCAGCAGCTTGGAGGGGACAGGGAGAAGCTACACCTTC.

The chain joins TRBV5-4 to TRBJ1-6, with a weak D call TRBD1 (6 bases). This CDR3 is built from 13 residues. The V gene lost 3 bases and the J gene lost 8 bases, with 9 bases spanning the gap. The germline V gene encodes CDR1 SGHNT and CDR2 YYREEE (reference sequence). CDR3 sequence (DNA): TGTGCCAGCAGCTCCCGGACAGATTCACCCCTCCACTTT. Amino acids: CASSSRTDSPLHF.

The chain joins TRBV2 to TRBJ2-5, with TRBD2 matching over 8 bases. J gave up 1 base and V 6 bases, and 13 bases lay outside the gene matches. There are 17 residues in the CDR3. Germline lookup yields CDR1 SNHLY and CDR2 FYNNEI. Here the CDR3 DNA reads TGTGCCAGCAGCGCAATAACGGGGGGGCTTAGCCAAGAGACCCAGTACTTC. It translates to CASSAITGGLSQETQYF.

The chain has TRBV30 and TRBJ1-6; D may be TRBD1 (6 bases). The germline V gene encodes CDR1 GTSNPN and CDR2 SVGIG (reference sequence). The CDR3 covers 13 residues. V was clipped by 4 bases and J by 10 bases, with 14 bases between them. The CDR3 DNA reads TGTGCCTGGACACAGGGCCGGGGGTCACCCCTCCACTTT. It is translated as CAWTQGRGSPLHF.

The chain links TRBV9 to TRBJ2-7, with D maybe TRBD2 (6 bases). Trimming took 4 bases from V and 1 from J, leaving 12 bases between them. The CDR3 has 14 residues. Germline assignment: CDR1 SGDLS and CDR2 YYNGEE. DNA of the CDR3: TGTGCCAGCAGCCCCGGGAGAGGTTCCTACGAGCAGTACTTC. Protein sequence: CASSPGRGSYEQYF.

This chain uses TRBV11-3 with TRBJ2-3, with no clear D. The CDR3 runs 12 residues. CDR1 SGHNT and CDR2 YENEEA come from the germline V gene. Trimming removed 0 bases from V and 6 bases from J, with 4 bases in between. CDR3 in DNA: TGTGCCAGCAGCTTAGATAGTGATACGCAGTATTTT. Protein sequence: CASSLDSDTQYF.

This chain's CDR3 is CASSEGIQGAVNTGELFF. The CDR3 DNA follows: TGTGCCAGCAGTGAAGGAATACAGGGGGCAGTGAACACCGGGGAGCTGTTTTTT. The chain recombines TRBV6-1 with TRBJ2-2; TRBD1 matches 9 bases. V shed 1 base, J shed 1 base, and the junction held 7 bases outside the gene matches. The germline V gene encodes CDR1 MNHNS and CDR2 SASEGT. The CDR3 is made up of 18 amino acids.

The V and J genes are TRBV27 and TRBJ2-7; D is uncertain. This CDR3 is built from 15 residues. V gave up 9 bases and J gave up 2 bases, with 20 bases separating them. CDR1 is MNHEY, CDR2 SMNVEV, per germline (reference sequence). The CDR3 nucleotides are TGTGCCAGTCCCTACAAGACGCTTCTCACCTACGAGCAGTACTTC. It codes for CASPYKTLLTYEQYF.

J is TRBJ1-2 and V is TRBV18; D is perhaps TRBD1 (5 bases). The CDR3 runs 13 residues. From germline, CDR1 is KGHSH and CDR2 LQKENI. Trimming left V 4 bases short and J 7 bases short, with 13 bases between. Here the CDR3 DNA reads TGTGCCAGCTCACTCAACCAGGGTGGTGGCTACACCTTC. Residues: CASSLNQGGGYTF. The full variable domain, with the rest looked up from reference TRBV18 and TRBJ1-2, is NAGVMQNPRHLVRRRGQEARLRCSPMKGHSHVYWYRQLPEEGLKFMVYLQKENIIDESGMPKERFSAEFPKEGPSILRIQQVVRGDSAAYFCASSLNQGGGYTFGSGTRLTVV.

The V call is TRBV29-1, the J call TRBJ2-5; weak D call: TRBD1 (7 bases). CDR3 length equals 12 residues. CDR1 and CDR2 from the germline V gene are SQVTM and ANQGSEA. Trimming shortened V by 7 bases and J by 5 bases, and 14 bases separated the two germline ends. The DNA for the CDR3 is TGCAGCGCTGAGGAGGGGGCCGAGACCCAGTACTTC. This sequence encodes CSAEEGAETQYF.

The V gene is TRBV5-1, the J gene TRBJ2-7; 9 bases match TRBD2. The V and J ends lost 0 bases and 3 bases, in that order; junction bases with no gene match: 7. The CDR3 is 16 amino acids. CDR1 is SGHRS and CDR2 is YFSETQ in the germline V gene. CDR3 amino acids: CASSLGLAGRGYEQYF. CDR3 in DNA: TGCGCCAGCAGCTTGGGTCTAGCGGGACGCGGCTACGAGCAGTACTTC.

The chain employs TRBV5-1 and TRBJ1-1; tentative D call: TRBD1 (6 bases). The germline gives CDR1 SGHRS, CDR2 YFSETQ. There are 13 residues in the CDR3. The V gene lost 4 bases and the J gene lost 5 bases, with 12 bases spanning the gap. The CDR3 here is CASSQGGQTEAFF. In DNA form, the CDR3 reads TGCGCCAGCAGCCAAGGGGGTCAGACTGAAGCTTTCTTT. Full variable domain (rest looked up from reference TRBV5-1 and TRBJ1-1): KAGVTQTPRYLIKTRGQQVTLSCSPISGHRSVSWYQQTPGQGLQFLFEYFSETQRNKGNFPGRFSGRQFSNSRSEMNVSTLELGDSALYLCASSQGGQTEAFFGQGTRLTVV.